This T cell receptor beta chain was identified in a study of cytomegalovirus exposure and HLA in healthy donors. J was trimmed by 8 bases and V by 4 bases; bases with no gene match: 10. CDR3 size: 15 residues. Germline CDR1 reads SGDLS; CDR2 reads YYNGEE. PCR amplification relied on 60 Vbeta primers (plus 13 Jbeta primers). Produced via immunoSEQ multiplex PCR; TCRdb's table is partial and in-frame only. Among around 80,000 clones listed, about 79% were seen once. The V and J genes are TRBV9 and TRBJ2-1; TRBD2 matches at 9 bases. This TCR was recovered from a female donor in good health and CMV-seronegative. The sample was PBMCs. As DNA, the CDR3 is TGTGCCAGCAGCCCTAGCGGGATGACGTTCGATGAGCAGTTCTTC. Encoded protein: CASSPSGMTFDEQFF.